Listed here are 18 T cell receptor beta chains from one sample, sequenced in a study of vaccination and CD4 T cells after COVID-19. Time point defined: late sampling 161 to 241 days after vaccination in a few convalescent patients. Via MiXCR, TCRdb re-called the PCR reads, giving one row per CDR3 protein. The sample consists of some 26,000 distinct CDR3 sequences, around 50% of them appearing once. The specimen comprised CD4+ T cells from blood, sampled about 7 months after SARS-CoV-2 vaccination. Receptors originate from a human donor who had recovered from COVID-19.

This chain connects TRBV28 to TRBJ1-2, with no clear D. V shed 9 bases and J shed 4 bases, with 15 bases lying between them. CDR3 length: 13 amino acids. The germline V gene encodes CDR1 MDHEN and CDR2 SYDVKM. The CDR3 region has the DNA TGTGCCAGTACCTCGGGCATCCTCTATGGCTACACCTTC. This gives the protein CASTSGILYGYTF.

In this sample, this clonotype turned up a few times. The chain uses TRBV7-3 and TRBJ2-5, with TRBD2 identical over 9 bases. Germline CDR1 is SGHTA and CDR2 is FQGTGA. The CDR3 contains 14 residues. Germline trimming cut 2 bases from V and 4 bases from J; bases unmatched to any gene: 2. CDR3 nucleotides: TGTGCCAGCAGCTTACTGGGACTAGCAGAGACCCAGTACTTC. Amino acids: CASSLLGLAETQYF.

The CDR3 nucleotides are TGCGCCAGCACTGGGGGCGGGGTAGTAGAGACCCAGTACTTC. It encodes CASTGGGVVETQYF. The chain employs TRBV10-1 and TRBJ2-5, with D perhaps matching TRBD1 or TRBD2 (6 bases each). CDR3 length equals 14 residues. Germline CDR1 is WNHNN and CDR2 is SYGVQD (reference sequence). Trimming removed 7 bases at V and 4 bases at J, with 16 bases between.

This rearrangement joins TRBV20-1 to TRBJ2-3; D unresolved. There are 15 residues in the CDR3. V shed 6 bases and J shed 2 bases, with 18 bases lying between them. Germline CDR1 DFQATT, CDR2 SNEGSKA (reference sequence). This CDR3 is CSAAYFGRDTDTQYF. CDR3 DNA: TGCAGTGCAGCGTATTTTGGCCGCGACACAGATACGCAGTATTTT.

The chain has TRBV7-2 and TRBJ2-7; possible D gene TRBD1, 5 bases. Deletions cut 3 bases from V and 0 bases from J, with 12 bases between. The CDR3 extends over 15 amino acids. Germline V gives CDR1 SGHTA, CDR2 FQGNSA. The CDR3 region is CASSLRQTTSYEQYF. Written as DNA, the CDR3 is TGTGCCAGCAGCTTGAGACAGACCACCTCCTACGAGCAGTACTTC.

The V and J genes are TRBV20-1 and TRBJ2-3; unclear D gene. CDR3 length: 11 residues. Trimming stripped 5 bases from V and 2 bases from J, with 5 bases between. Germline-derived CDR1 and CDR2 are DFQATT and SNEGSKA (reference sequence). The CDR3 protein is CSAPVTDTQYF. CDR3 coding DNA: TGCAGTGCTCCCGTCACAGATACGCAGTATTTT.

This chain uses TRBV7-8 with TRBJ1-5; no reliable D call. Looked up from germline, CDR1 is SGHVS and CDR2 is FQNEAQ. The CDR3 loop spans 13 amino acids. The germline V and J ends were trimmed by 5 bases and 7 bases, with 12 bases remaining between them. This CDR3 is CASSEDYLQPQHF. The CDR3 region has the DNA TGTGCCAGCAGCGAAGACTACCTCCAGCCCCAGCATTTT. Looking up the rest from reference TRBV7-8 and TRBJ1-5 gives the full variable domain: GAGVSQSPRYKVAKRGQDVALRCDPISGHVSLFWYQQALGQGPEFLTYFQNEAQLDKSGLPSDRFFAERPEGSVSTLKIQRTQQEDSAVYLCASSEDYLQPQHFGDGTRLSIL.

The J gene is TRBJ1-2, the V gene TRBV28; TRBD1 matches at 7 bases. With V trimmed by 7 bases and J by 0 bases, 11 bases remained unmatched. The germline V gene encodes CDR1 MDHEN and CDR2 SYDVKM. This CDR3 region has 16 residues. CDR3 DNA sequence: TGTGCCAGCAAGGGGACAGCGAATCTTTCTAACTATGGCTACACCTTC. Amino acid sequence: CASKGTANLSNYGYTF.

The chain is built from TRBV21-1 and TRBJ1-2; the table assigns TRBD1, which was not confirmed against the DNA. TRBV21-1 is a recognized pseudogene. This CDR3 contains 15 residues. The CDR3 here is CASSSTGVANYGYTF. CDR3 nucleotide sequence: TGTGCCAGCAGCTCCACAGGGGTGGCTAACTATGGCTACACCTTC.

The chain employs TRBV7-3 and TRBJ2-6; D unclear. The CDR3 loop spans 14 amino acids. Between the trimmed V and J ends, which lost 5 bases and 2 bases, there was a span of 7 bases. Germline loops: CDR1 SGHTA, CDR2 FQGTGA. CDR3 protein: CASSPQPGANVLTF. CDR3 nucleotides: TGTGCCAGCAGCCCACAACCTGGGGCCAACGTCCTGACTTTC.

CDR3 loop: CSATTTRTSTDTQYF. The DNA of the CDR3 is TGCAGTGCTACAACCACTAGAACAAGCACAGATACGCAGTATTTT. This chain uses TRBV20-1 with TRBJ2-3; the D gene is possibly TRBD2 (5 bases). The CDR3 is made up of 15 amino acids. V lost 4 bases, J lost 0 bases, and 14 bases lay in between. Germline V lookup: CDR1 DFQATT, CDR2 SNEGSKA (reference sequence).

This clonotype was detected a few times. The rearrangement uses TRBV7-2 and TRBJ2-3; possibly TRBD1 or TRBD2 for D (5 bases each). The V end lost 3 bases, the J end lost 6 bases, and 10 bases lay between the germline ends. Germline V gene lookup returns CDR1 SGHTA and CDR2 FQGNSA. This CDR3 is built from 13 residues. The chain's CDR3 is CASSFARDDTQYF. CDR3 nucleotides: TGTGCCAGCAGCTTTGCCCGGGACGATACGCAGTATTTT.

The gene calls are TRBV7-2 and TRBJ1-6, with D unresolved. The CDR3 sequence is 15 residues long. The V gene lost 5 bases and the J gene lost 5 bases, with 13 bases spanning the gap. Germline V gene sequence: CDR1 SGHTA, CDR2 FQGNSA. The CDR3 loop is CASSPILSHNSPLHF. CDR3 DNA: TGTGCCAGCAGCCCAATTTTGTCCCATAATTCACCCCTCCACTTT.

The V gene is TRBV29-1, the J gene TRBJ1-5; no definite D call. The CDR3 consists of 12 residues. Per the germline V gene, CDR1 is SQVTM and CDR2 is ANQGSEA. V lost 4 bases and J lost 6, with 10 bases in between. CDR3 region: CSVANFGQPQHF. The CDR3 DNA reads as TGCAGCGTTGCTAACTTCGGTCAGCCCCAGCATTTT.

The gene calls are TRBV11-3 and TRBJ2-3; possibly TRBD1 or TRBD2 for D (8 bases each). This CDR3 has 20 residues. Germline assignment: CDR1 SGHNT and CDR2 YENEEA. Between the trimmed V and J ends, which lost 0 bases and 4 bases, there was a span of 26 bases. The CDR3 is CASSLEFRGLISGSADTQYF. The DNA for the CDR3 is TGTGCCAGCAGCTTAGAGTTCAGGGGGCTGATAAGCGGGAGCGCAGATACGCAGTATTTT.

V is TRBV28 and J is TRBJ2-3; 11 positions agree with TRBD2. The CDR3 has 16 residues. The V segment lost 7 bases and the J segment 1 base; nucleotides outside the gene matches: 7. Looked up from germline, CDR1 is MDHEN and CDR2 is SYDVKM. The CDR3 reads CASTEPGLAGTDTQYF. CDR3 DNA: TGTGCCAGCACCGAACCGGGACTAGCGGGCACAGATACGCAGTATTTT.

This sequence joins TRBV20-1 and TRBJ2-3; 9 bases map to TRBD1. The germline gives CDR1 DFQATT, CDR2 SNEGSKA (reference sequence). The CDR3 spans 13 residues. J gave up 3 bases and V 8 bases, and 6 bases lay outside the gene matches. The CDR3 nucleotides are TGCAGTACGCCGGGACAGGGAACAGATACGCAGTATTTT. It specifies CSTPGQGTDTQYF.

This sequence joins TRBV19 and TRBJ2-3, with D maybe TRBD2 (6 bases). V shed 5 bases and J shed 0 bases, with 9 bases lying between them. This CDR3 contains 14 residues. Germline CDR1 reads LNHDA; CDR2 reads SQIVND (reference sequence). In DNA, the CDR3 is TGTGCCAGTAGTGTGGGGACTAGCACAGATACGCAGTATTTT. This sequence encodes CASSVGTSTDTQYF.